This T cell receptor (beta chain) is from a study of shared clonotypes between healthy human individuals. As for the study in general: A couple of women and a few men aged 18 to 49 made up the donors. Per donor, three plates held CD4 naive cells, three held CD4 memory, two held CD8 naive and one held CD8 memory.

The V and J ends lost 2 bases and 4 bases respectively, with 3 bases between them. The CDR3 has 12 residues. Germline V gene lookup returns CDR1 SNHLY and CDR2 FYNNEI. Profiled with immunoSEQ multiplex PCR; TCRdb holds only in-frame clones, not every one. The sample shows roughly 1,000,000 clones, approximately 80% of them seen only once. Turning to this clone: No antigen is known for it. The sample carries other DNA sequences with the same CDR3.

It was into CD45RA+ naive and CD45RA-negative memory subsets that the CD4+ cells were split. Study-wide results and caveats: Shared across a few donors were roughly 4.8% of the naive CD4 clonotypes.

The sample consisted of memory CD4+ T cells from PBMCs. Subset meaning: CD45RA-negative fraction. The chain joins TRBV2 to TRBJ1-3; D is unclear. This sequence was found in a man aged 18 to 29 in good health. Some clones in this sample may be carry-over from other donors' samples. The CDR3 DNA is TGTGCCAGCAGTGAATCCGGAAACACCATATATTTT. Amino acids: CASSESGNTIYF.